The following is a T cell receptor beta chain sequence with its context. J lost 0 bases, V lost 6 bases, and 12 bases had no gene match. This CDR3 is built from 17 residues. Germline V CDR1 and CDR2: MRHNA, SNTAGT. Sequencing used immunoSEQ multiplex PCR; TCRdb keeps in-frame clones, though not all of them. Of millions of clones listed, around 95% are singletons. The data are from a study of shared clonotypes between healthy human individuals. V and J are TRBV6-4 and TRBJ2-3, with TRBD1 matching over 7 bases. The sequence was collected from a man aged 18-30 years in good health. The sample comprised naive CD4+ T cells sorted from blood. Noted subset: CD45RA+ positively selected. CDR3 bases: TGTGCCAGCAGACGGGACAGCTCTCCCTCTAGCACAGATACGCAGTATTTT. Translation: CASRRDSSPSSTDTQYF.